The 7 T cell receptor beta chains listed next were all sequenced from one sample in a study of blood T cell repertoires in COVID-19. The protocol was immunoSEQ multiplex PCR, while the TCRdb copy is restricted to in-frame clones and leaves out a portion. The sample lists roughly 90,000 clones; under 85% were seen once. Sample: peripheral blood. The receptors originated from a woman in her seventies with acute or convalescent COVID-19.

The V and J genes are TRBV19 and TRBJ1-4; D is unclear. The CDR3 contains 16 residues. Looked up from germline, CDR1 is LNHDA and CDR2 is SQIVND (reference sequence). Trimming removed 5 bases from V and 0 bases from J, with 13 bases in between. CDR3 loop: CASSSDLGATNEKLFF. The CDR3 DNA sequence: TGTGCCAGTAGTTCCGACCTGGGAGCAACTAATGAAAAACTGTTTTTT.

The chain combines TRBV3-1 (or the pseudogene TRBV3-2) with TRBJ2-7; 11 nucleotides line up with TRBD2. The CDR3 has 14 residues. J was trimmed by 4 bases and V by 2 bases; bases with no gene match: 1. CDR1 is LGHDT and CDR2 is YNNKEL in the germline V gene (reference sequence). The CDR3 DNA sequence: TGTGCCAGCAGCCAAACTAGCGGGAGTTACGAGCAGTACTTC. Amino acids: CASSQTSGSYEQYF.

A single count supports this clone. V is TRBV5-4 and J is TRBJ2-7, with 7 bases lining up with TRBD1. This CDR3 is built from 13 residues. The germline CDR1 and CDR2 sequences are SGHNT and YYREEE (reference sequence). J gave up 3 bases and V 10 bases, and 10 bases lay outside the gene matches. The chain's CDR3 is CASMDRPNYEQYF. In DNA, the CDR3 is TGTGCCTCCATGGACAGGCCGAACTACGAGCAGTACTTC.

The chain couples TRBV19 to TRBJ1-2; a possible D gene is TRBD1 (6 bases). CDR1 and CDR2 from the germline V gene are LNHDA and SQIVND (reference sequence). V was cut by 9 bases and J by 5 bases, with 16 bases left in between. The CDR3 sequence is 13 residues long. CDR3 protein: CASSYRALYGYTF. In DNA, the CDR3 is TGTGCCAGCTCCTACAGGGCCCTATATGGCTACACCTTC.

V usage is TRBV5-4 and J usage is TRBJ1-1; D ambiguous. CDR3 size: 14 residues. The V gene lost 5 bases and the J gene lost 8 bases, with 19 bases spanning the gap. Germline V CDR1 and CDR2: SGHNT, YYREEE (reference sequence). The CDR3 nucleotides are TGTGCCAGCAGGGCCGTCGAGGTGAACTCGGAAGCTTTCTTT. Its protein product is CASRAVEVNSEAFF.

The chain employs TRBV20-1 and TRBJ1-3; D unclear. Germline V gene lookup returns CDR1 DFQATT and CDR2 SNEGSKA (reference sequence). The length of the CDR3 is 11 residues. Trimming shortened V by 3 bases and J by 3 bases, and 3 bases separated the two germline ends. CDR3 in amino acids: CSASIGNTIYF. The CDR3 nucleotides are TGCAGTGCTAGCATTGGAAACACCATATATTTT.

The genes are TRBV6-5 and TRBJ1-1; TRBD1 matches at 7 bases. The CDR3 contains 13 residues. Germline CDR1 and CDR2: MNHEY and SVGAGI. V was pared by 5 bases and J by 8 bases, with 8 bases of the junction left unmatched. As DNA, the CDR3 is TGTGCCAGCAGTCTTCCAGGGGGGAGGGAAGCTTTCTTT. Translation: CASSLPGGREAFF.